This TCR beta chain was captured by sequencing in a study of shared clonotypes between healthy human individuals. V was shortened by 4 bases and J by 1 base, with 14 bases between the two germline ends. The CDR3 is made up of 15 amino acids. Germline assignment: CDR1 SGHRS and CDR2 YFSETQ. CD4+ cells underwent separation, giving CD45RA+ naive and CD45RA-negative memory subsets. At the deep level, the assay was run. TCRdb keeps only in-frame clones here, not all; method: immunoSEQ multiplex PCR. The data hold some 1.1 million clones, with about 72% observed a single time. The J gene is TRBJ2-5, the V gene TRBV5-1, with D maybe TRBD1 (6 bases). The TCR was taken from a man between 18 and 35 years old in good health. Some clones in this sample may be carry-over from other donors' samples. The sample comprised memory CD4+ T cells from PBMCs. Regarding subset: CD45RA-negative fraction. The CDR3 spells CASSPSDSRQETQYF. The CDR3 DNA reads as TGCGCCAGCAGCCCCTCGGACAGCCGCCAAGAGACCCAGTACTTC.